The T cell receptor (beta chain) described here comes from a study of CD8 T cells in ankylosing spondylitis. MiXCR, run by TCRdb on the 5' RACE reads, gives a single entry per CDR3 protein. The sample holds 350,000 or so distinct CDR3 sequences, 7% to 9% seen once. Germline assignment: CDR1 LGHNA and CDR2 YNFKEQ. V lost 1 base to trimming and J lost 0 bases, with 7 bases between them. The CDR3 has 16 amino acids. Notes on this clonotype: What it recognizes is unknown.

Study conclusions and caveats: Clones tied to disease were said to be significantly enriched in matched ankylosing spondylitis synovial fluid. Ankylosing spondylitis blood appeared to be characterized by a TCR beta motif of about 8 highly homologous variants. Past research had described some motif variants in reactive arthritis synovial fluid and blood.

The clonotype comes from a male donor with ankylosing spondylitis. This chain uses TRBV4-2 with TRBJ2-6; no firm D call. The sequencing input was blood, either unsorted or a sorted T cell fraction (not recorded which). The CDR3 DNA sequence: TGTGCCAGCAGCCAAGTATCGAGCTCTGGGGCCAACGTCCTGACTTTC. Translation: CASSQVSSSGANVLTF.